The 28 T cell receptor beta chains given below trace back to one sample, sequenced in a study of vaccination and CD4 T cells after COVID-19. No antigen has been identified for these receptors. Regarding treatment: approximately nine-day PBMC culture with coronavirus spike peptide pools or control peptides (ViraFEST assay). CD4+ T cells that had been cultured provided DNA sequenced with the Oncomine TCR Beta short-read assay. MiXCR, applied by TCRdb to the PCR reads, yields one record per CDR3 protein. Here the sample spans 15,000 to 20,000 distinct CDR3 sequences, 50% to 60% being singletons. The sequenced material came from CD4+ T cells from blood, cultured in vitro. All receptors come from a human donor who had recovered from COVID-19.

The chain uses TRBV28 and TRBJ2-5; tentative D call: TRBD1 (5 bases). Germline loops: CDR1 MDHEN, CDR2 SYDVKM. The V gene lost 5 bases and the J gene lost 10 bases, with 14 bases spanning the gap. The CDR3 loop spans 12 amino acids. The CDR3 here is CASSLPDSNQYF. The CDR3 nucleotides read TGTGCCAGCAGTCTACCCGACAGCAACCAGTACTTC.

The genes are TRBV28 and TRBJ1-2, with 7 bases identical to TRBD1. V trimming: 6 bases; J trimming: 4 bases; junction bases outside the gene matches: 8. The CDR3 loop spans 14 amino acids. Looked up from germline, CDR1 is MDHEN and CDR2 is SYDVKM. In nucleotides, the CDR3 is TGTGCCAGCAGCACCGGGACAGAGCTCTATGGCTACACCTTC. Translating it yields CASSTGTELYGYTF.

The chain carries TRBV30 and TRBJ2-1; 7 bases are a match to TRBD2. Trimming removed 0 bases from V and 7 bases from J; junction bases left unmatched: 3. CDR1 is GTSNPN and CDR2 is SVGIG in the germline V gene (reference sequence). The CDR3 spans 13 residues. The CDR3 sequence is CAWSVRGGNEQFF. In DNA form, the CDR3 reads TGTGCCTGGAGTGTACGCGGGGGAAATGAGCAGTTCTTC. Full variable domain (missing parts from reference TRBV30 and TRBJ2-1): SQTIHQWPATLVQPVGSPLSLECTVEGTSNPNLYWYRQAAGRGLQLLFYSVGIGQISSEVPQNLSASRPQDRQFILSSKKLLLSDSGFYLCAWSVRGGNEQFFGPGTRLTVL.

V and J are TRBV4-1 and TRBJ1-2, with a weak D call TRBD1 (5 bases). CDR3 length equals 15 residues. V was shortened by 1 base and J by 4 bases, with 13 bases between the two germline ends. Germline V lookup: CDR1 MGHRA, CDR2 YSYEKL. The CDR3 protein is CASSQVAGVFYGYTF. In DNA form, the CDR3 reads TGCGCCAGCAGCCAAGTGGCGGGGGTCTTCTATGGCTACACCTTC.

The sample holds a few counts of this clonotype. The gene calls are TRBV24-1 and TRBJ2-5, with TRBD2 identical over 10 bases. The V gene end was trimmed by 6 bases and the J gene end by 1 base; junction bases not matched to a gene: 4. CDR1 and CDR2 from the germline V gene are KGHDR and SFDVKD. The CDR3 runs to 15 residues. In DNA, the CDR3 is TGTGCCACCAGTCGAGCGGGGGGGGGCCAAGAGACCCAGTACTTC. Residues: CATSRAGGGQETQYF.

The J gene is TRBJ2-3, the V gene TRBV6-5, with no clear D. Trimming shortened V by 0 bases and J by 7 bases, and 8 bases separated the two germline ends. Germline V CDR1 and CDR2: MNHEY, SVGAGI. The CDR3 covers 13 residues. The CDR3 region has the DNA TGTGCCAGCAGTTACTCGGTCAGGAATACGCAGTATTTT. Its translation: CASSYSVRNTQYF.

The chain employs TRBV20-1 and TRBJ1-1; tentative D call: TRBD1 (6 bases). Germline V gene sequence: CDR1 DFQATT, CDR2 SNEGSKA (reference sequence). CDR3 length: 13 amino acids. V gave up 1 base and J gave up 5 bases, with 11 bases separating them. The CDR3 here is CSARVGGGTEAFF. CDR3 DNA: TGCAGTGCTAGAGTAGGGGGAGGGACTGAAGCTTTCTTT.

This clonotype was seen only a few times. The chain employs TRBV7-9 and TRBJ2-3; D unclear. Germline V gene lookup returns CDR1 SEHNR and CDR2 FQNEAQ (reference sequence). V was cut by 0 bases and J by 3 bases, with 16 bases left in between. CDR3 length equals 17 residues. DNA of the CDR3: TGTGCCAGCAGCTTAGCGCCTCCTTCGTGGCAAACAGATACGCAGTATTTT. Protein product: CASSLAPPSWQTDTQYF.

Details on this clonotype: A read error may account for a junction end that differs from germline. The CDR3, as DNA: TGTGCGAGCAGCCTAAGCGGGACAGTAAATAATTCACCCCTCCACTTT. It codes for CASSLSGTVNNSPLHF. V is TRBV7-2 and J is TRBJ1-6; TRBD1 agrees at 7 bases. This CDR3 contains 16 residues. CDR1 SGHTA and CDR2 FQGNSA come from the germline V gene. Looking up the rest from reference TRBV7-2 and TRBJ1-6 gives the full variable domain: GAGVSQSPSNKVTEKGKDVELRCDPISGHTALYWYRQSLGQGLEFLIYFQGNSAPDKSGLPSDRFSAERTGGSVSTLTIQRTQQEDSAVYLCASSLSGTVNNSPLHFGNGTRLTVT.

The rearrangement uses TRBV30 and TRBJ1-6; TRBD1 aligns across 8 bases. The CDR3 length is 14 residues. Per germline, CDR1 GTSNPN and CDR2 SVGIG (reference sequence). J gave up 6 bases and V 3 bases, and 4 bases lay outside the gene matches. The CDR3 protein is CAWRRDRFNSPLHF. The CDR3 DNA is TGTGCCTGGAGACGGGACAGGTTTAATTCACCCCTCCACTTT.

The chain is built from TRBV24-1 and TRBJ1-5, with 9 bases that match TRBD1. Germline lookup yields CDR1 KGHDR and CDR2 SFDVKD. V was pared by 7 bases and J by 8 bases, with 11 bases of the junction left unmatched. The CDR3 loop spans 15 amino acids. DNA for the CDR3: TGTGCCACCAGAGCCGGGACAGGGCCTAGGGAGCCCCAGCATTTT. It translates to CATRAGTGPREPQHF.

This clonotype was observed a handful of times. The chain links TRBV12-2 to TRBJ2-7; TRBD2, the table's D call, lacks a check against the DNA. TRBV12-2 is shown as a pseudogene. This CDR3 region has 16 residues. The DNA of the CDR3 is TGTGCAAGTCGCTCAGGCGTAGCGGGCGATACCTACGAGCAGTACTTC. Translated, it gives CASRSGVAGDTYEQYF.

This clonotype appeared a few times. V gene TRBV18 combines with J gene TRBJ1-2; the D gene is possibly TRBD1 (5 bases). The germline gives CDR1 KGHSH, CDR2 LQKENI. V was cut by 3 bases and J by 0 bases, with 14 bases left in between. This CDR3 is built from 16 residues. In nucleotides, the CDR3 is TGTGCCAGCTCACCGGGACGACTAAGCCCTAACTATGGCTACACCTTC. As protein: CASSPGRLSPNYGYTF.

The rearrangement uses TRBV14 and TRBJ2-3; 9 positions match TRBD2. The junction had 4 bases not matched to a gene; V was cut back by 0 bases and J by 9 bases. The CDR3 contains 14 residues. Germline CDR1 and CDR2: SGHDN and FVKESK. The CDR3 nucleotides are TGTGCCAGCAGCCAAGATGCGGGGGGGAGAACGCAGTATTTT. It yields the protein CASSQDAGGRTQYF.

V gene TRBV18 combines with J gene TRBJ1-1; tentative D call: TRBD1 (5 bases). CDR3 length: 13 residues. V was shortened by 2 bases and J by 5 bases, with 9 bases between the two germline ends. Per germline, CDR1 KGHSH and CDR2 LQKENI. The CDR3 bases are TGTGCCAGCTCACCAGGGGCTGGTACTGAAGCTTTCTTT. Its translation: CASSPGAGTEAFF.

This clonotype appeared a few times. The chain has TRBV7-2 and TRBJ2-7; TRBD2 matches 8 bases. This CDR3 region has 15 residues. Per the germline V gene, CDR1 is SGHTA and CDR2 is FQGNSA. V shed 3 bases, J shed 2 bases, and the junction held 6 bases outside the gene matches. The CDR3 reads CASSFDLSGTYEQYF. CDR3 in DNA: TGTGCCAGCAGCTTCGATCTTAGCGGGACCTACGAGCAGTACTTC.

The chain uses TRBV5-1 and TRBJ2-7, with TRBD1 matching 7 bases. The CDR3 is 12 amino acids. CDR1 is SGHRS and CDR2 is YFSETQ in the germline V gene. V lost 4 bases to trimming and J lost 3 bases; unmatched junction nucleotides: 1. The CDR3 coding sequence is TGCGCCAGCAGCGGGGACAGCTACGAGCAGTACTTC. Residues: CASSGDSYEQYF.

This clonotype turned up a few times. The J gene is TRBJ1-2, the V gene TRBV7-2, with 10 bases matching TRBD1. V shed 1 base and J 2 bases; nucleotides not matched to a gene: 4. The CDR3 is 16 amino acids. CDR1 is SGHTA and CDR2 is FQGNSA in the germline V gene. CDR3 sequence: CASSLGRGQGNYGYTF. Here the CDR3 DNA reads TGTGCCAGCAGCTTAGGGAGGGGACAGGGGAACTATGGCTACACCTTC.

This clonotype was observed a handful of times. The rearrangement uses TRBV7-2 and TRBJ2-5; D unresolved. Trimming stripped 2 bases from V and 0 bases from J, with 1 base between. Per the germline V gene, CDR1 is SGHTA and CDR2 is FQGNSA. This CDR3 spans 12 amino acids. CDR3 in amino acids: CASSLNQETQYF. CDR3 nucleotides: TGTGCCAGCAGCTTAAACCAAGAGACCCAGTACTTC. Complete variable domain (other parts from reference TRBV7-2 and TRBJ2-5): GAGVSQSPSNKVTEKGKDVELRCDPISGHTALYWYRQSLGQGLEFLIYFQGNSAPDKSGLPSDRFSAERTGGSVSTLTIQRTQQEDSAVYLCASSLNQETQYFGPGTRLLVL.

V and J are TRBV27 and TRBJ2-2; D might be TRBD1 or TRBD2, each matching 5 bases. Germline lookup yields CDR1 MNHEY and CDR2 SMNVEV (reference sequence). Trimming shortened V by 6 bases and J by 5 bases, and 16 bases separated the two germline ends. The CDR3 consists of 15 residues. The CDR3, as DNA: TGTGCCAGCAGCTGGGGACCGACGTGGACCGGGGAGCTGTTTTTT. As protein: CASSWGPTWTGELFF.

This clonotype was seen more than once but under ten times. The CDR3 nucleotides read TGTGCCAGCAGTTTGACGACAGGGCTCACTGAAGCTTTCTTT. Its protein product is CASSLTTGLTEAFF. This chain links TRBV12-3 or TRBV12-4 with TRBJ1-1, with 7 bases identical to TRBD1. After removal of 3 bases from V and 4 bases from J, the junction contained 5 bases not matched to a gene. The CDR3 spans 14 residues.

CDR3 sequence: CSVSKGGLNQPQHF. CDR3 in DNA: TGCAGCGTCAGTAAGGGGGGGCTCAATCAGCCCCAGCATTTT. The chain uses TRBV29-1 and TRBJ1-5, with D possibly being TRBD1 (6 bases). Per the germline V gene, CDR1 is SQVTM and CDR2 is ANQGSEA. CDR3 length equals 14 residues. V lost 6 bases to trimming and J lost 3 bases, with 15 bases between them.

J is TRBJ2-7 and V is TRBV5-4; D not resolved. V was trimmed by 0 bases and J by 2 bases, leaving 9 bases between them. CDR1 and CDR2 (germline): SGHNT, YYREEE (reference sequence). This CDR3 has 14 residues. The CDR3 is CASSLEAETYEQYF. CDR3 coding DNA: TGTGCCAGCAGCTTGGAGGCGGAAACCTACGAGCAGTACTTC.

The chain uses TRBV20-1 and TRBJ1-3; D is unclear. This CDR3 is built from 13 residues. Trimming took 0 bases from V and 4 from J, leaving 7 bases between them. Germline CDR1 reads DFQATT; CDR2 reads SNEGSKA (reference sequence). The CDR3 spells CSARDPSGNTIYF. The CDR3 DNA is TGCAGTGCTAGAGATCCAAGCGGAAACACCATATATTTT.

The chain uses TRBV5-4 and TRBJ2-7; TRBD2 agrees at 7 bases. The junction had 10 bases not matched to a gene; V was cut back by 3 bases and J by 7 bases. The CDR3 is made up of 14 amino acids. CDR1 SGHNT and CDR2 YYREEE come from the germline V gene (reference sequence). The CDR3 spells CASSWDYRPGEQYF. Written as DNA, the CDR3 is TGTGCCAGCAGCTGGGACTACCGGCCTGGGGAGCAGTACTTC.

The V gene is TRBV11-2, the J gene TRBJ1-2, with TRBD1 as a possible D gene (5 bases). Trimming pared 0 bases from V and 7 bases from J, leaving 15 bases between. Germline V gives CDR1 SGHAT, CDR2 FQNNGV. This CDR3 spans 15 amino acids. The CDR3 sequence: CASSLDPGGVGGYTF. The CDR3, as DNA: TGTGCCAGCAGCTTAGATCCGGGGGGGGTAGGTGGCTACACCTTC.

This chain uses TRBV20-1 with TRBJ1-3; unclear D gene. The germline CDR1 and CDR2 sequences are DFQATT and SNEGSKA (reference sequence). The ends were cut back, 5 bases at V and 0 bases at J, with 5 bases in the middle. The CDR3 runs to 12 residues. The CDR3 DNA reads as TGCAGTGCTGCTAACTCTGGAAACACCATATATTTT. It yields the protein CSAANSGNTIYF.

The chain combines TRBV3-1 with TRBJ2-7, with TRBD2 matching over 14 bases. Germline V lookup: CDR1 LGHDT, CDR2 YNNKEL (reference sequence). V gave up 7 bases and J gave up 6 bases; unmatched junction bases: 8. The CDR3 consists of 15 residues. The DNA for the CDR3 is TGTGCCAGCACCGGGACTAGCGGGAGAACGGGCGAGCAGTACTTC. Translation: CASTGTSGRTGEQYF.